A single sample is the source of the 14 T cell receptor beta chains below, sequenced in a study of cytomegalovirus exposure and HLA in healthy donors. The PCR used 60 Vbeta and 13 Jbeta primers. The protocol was immunoSEQ multiplex PCR, while the TCRdb copy is restricted to in-frame clones and leaves out a portion. The table has about 100,000 clones, 85% seen once. Sequenced sample: PBMCs. These receptors all stem from a man aged 25-45 years in good health and CMV-seronegative.

The chain joins TRBV6-1 to TRBJ1-6; possible D gene TRBD1, 5 bases. Trimming removed 4 bases from V and 10 bases from J, with 20 bases in between. The germline V gene encodes CDR1 MNHNS and CDR2 SASEGT. CDR3 length: 16 amino acids. DNA for the CDR3: TGTGCCAGCAGTGTAATCCCAGGGCAAACTGGGTCACCCCTCCACTTT. It codes for CASSVIPGQTGSPLHF.

V usage is TRBV7-2 and J usage is TRBJ2-3, with D unresolved. V gave up 2 bases and J gave up 0 bases, with 9 bases separating them. CDR3 length equals 15 residues. CDR1 is SGHTA and CDR2 is FQGNSA in the germline V gene. CDR3 nucleotides: TGTGCCAGCAGCTTAAACAGTCCAAGCACAGATACGCAGTATTTT. This codes for CASSLNSPSTDTQYF.

The rearrangement uses TRBV4-1 and TRBJ2-3; TRBD1 matches at 9 bases. The V segment lost 3 bases and the J segment 1 base; nucleotides outside the gene matches: 14. CDR3 size: 19 residues. Germline V gene sequence: CDR1 MGHRA, CDR2 YSYEKL. CDR3 nucleotide sequence: TGCGCCAGCAGCCAGGACAGGGGCTCCGCTTTTGTCGGCACAGATACGCAGTATTTT. Protein: CASSQDRGSAFVGTDTQYF.

V is TRBV7-8 and J is TRBJ2-7, with TRBD2 matching 10 bases. The V gene's germline CDR1 is SGHVS and CDR2 FQNEAQ. V lost 0 bases and J lost 2; bases outside the gene matches: 7. The CDR3 runs to 17 residues. The CDR3 DNA reads TGTGCCAGCAGCTTAGCACGCGGACTAGCGGATACCTACGAGCAGTACTTC. Protein: CASSLARGLADTYEQYF.

The DNA for the CDR3 is TGTGCCAGCAGTGTTAGCGGGAGTCGTACAGATACGCAGTATTTT. The encoded protein is CASSVSGSRTDTQYF. The chain links TRBV6-4 to TRBJ2-3; TRBD2 aligns across 9 bases. Germline trimming cut 4 bases from V and 3 bases from J; bases unmatched to any gene: 5. CDR3 size: 15 residues. Per germline, CDR1 MRHNA and CDR2 SNTAGT.

The chain couples TRBV7-2 to TRBJ2-7; D not certain. Trimming cost V 0 bases and J 6 bases, with 6 bases left between them. Germline V CDR1 and CDR2: SGHTA, FQGNSA. The CDR3 contains 12 residues. The CDR3 bases are TGTGCCAGCAGCTTAGCGCGCCGCGAGCAGTACTTC. Protein sequence: CASSLARREQYF. Based on the CDR3 plus reference TRBV7-2 and TRBJ2-7, the full variable domain is GAGVSQSPSNKVTEKGKDVELRCDPISGHTALYWYRQSLGQGLEFLIYFQGNSAPDKSGLPSDRFSAERTGGSVSTLTIQRTQQEDSAVYLCASSLARREQYFGPGTRLTVT.

The chain has TRBV6-6 and TRBJ1-6; D call uncertain. Germline values: CDR1 MNHNY, CDR2 SVGAGI (reference sequence). This CDR3 is built from 13 residues. V gave up 8 bases and J gave up 2 bases, with 7 bases separating them. The DNA of the CDR3 is TGTGCCAGCGTGGCCGCCTATAATTCACCCCTCCACTTT. Its translation: CASVAAYNSPLHF.

The chain joins TRBV10-3 to TRBJ2-1; 7 bases match TRBD2. This CDR3 is built from 15 residues. The junction had 11 bases not matched to a gene; V was cut back by 6 bases and J by 6 bases. Germline V CDR1 and CDR2: ENHRY, SYGVKD. DNA of the CDR3: TGTGCCATCAGGGGGGGGACCGCCGGGGGCAATGAGCAGTTCTTC. Translation gives CAIRGGTAGGNEQFF.

The genes are TRBV13 and TRBJ2-7; 11 bases map to TRBD2. The CDR3 has 15 residues. The V segment lost 2 bases and the J segment 2 bases; nucleotides outside the gene matches: 2. Germline V lookup: CDR1 PRHDT, CDR2 FYEKMQ (reference sequence). DNA of the CDR3: TGTGCCAGCAGCTTAATGACTAGCGGGACCTACGAGCAGTACTTC. This gives the protein CASSLMTSGTYEQYF.

CDR3 DNA: TGCAGCGTTGAACTACAGGGTCCTTTAGCCAAAAACATTCAGTACTTC. It is translated as CSVELQGPLAKNIQYF. This sequence joins TRBV29-1 and TRBJ2-4; possibly TRBD1 for D (6 bases). CDR3 length equals 16 residues. V shed 2 bases and J shed 0 bases, with 14 bases lying between them. Germline loops: CDR1 SQVTM, CDR2 ANQGSEA.

V gene TRBV28 combines with J gene TRBJ2-5; 7 bases agree with TRBD1. V was pared by 3 bases and J by 5 bases, with 6 bases of the junction left unmatched. CDR1 is MDHEN and CDR2 is SYDVKM in the germline V gene. This CDR3 is 14 amino acids long. The CDR3 DNA is TGTGCCAGCAGTTTGATAGGACAGGATGAGACCCAGTACTTC. Protein sequence: CASSLIGQDETQYF.

The rearrangement joins TRBV20-1 to TRBJ1-1, with D possibly matching TRBD1 (5 bases). The V and J ends lost 4 bases and 8 bases respectively, with 11 bases between them. This CDR3 is 11 amino acids long. Germline loops: CDR1 DFQATT, CDR2 SNEGSKA (reference sequence). The CDR3 DNA sequence: TGCAGTGCTAAAGGGGAGGTGGAAGCTTTCTTT. This translates into CSAKGEVEAFF.

The gene calls are TRBV7-2 and TRBJ1-4; 7 nucleotides agree with TRBD1. The CDR3 extends over 16 amino acids. Unmatched junction bases numbered 3, after V lost 0 bases and J lost 2 bases. Germline CDR1 and CDR2: SGHTA and FQGNSA. DNA for the CDR3: TGTGCCAGCAGCTTAGCGACAGGGTTCACTAATGAAAAACTGTTTTTT. Protein product: CASSLATGFTNEKLFF.

The genes are TRBV14 and TRBJ2-5; maybe TRBD2 (6 bases). The germline V gene encodes CDR1 SGHDN and CDR2 FVKESK. V lost 7 bases and J lost 5, with 20 bases in between. There are 15 residues in the CDR3. DNA of the CDR3: TGTGCCAGCAATAACGGGGCCATCGCGGGGGAGACCCAGTACTTC. Translation gives CASNNGAIAGETQYF. The variable domain in full, completed from reference TRBV14 and TRBJ2-5, reads EAGVTQFPSHSVIEKGQTVTLRCDPISGHDNLYWYRRVMGKEIKFLLHFVKESKQDESGMPNNRFLAERTGGTYSTLKVQPAELEDSGVYFCASNNGAIAGETQYFGPGTRLLVL.